In its sample, the clone carrying this T cell receptor (beta chain) was seen a few times. The germline V gene has CDR1 ENHRY and CDR2 SYGVKD. The CDR3 contains 14 residues. Trimming shortened V by 8 bases and J by 0 bases, and 8 bases separated the two germline ends. The data derive from a study of human T cells and chemical hapten exposure. Indicated time point: patch test 1, 2 weeks after DPC sensitization. Treatment denoted: therapeutic diphenylcyclopropenone sensitization with weekly scalp DPC. TCRdb ran MiXCR on the RACE reads and lists one entry per CDR3 protein. This table holds fewer than 400,000 distinct CDR3 sequences, approximately 6.3% found once.

The sequence derives from a woman under 30 with alopecia areata. Some clones in this sample may be carry-over from other donors' samples. The chain couples TRBV10-3 to TRBJ2-6, with D possibly matching TRBD2 (5 bases). Sequenced material: whole blood, taken in connection with sensitization to the hapten diphenylcyclopropenone (DPC). As DNA, the CDR3 is TGTGCCATCTTCGGAGGCTCTGGGGCCAACGTCCTGACTTTC. Protein sequence: CAIFGGSGANVLTF.